The 17 T cell receptor beta chains below all came from one sample that was sequenced in a study of blood T cell repertoires in COVID-19. Sequencing was performed with immunoSEQ multiplex PCR; in TCRdb, only in-frame clones are kept and a portion is missing. The table has fewer than 200,000 clones, roughly 83% seen once; the top ten hold under 4.5%. The sequenced sample was PBMCs or T cells enriched from blood (not recorded which). Receptor source: a woman aged 45-59 years who had recovered from COVID-19.

The chain has TRBV7-9 and TRBJ2-2, with TRBD2 as a possible D gene (6 bases). CDR1 is SEHNR, CDR2 FQNEAQ, per germline (reference sequence). The CDR3 is 15 residues long. V was cut by 3 bases and J by 1 base, with 9 bases left in between. As DNA, the CDR3 is TGTGCCAGCAGCTTGGGGGGTATGAACACCGGGGAGCTGTTTTTT. Translation: CASSLGGMNTGELFF.

For the CDR3, the DNA is TGTGCCAGCAGCGTAGTCAGTGGCCCCTATGGCTACACCTTC. This sequence encodes CASSVVSGPYGYTF. V is TRBV9 and J is TRBJ1-2; D gene unclear. The V and J ends lost 0 bases and 4 bases respectively, with 10 bases between them. Per germline, CDR1 SGDLS and CDR2 YYNGEE. The CDR3 totals 14 residues.

V and J are TRBV6-2 or TRBV6-3 and TRBJ1-5; D not resolved. The CDR3 totals 14 residues. The V end lost 5 bases, the J end lost 5 bases, and 13 bases lay between the germline ends. CDR1 MNHEY and CDR2 SVGEGT come from the germline V gene. The CDR3 bases are TGTGCCAGCAGTGGGCCCTACGGGGATCAGCCCCAGCATTTT. Protein: CASSGPYGDQPQHF.

The rearrangement joins TRBV11-2 to TRBJ1-1, with D perhaps matching TRBD1 (6 bases). The CDR3 contains 13 residues. The V gene's germline CDR1 is SGHAT and CDR2 FQNNGV. Between the trimmed V and J ends, which lost 7 bases and 0 bases, there was a span of 9 bases. CDR3 protein: CASTRTVNTEAFF. The CDR3 DNA reads TGTGCCAGCACAAGGACAGTGAACACTGAAGCTTTCTTT.

This chain connects TRBV4-1 to TRBJ1-2; D may be TRBD1 (5 bases). Per germline, CDR1 MGHRA and CDR2 YSYEKL. The CDR3 has 17 amino acids. The V end was cut by 0 bases, the J end by 1 base, with 15 bases between. The CDR3 protein is CASSQDSLGGYNYGYTF. Here the CDR3 DNA reads TGCGCCAGCAGCCAAGATAGTCTGGGGGGGTATAACTATGGCTACACCTTC.

This rearrangement joins TRBV6-5 to TRBJ2-5, with 7 bases fitting TRBD2. The CDR3 has 13 amino acids. V gave up 6 bases and J gave up 5 bases; unmatched junction bases: 6. Germline lookup yields CDR1 MNHEY and CDR2 SVGAGI. DNA for the CDR3: TGTGCCAGCAGCGGCGGGAGTACGGAGACCCAGTACTTC. It translates to CASSGGSTETQYF.

The chain uses TRBV28 and TRBJ1-2; D unclear. This CDR3 comprises 13 residues. Trimming left V 7 bases short and J 4 bases short, with 13 bases between. Germline-derived CDR1 and CDR2 are MDHEN and SYDVKM. CDR3: CASISGNGYGYTF. As DNA, the CDR3 is TGTGCCAGCATATCGGGGAACGGCTATGGCTACACCTTC.

V and J are TRBV7-6 and TRBJ2-1; D is uncertain. Trimming removed 4 bases at V and 7 bases at J, with 11 bases between. Germline V gene lookup returns CDR1 SGHVS and CDR2 FNYEAQ. The CDR3 is made up of 13 amino acids. CDR3 nucleotides: TGTGCCAGCAGCTACATCGGGTGGAATGAGCAGTTCTTC. The encoded protein is CASSYIGWNEQFF.

This chain links TRBV11-1 with TRBJ2-7; 8 bases agree with TRBD1. Germline CDR1 and CDR2: SGHAT and FQDESV (reference sequence). The CDR3 totals 13 residues. The ends lost 3 bases at V and 3 bases at J; junction bases unmatched: 1. The CDR3 DNA reads as TGTGCCAGCAGCTTGACAGGGGTCTACGAGCAGTACGTC. Its protein product is CASSLTGVYEQYV.

V gene TRBV5-1 combines with J gene TRBJ2-2; D possibly corresponds to TRBD2 (6 bases). This CDR3 region has 16 residues. Per germline, CDR1 SGHRS and CDR2 YFSETQ. The germline V and J ends were trimmed by 6 bases and 3 bases, with 18 bases remaining between them. The CDR3, as DNA: TGCGCCAGCACCTCGGAGGTCGGGGGAGACACCGGGGAGCTGTTTTTT. This gives the protein CASTSEVGGDTGELFF. Drawing the rest from reference TRBV5-1 and TRBJ2-2, the complete variable domain is KAGVTQTPRYLIKTRGQQVTLSCSPISGHRSVSWYQQTPGQGLQFLFEYFSETQRNKGNFPGRFSGRQFSNSRSEMNVSTLELGDSALYLCASTSEVGGDTGELFFGEGSRLTVL.

The rearrangement joins TRBV9 to TRBJ2-1; 10 bases align to TRBD2. The CDR3 sequence is 15 residues long. Germline assignment: CDR1 SGDLS and CDR2 YYNGEE. The CDR3 DNA reads as TGTGGAGACAAAGGCGGGCTAGCGGGAGACAATGAGCAGTTCTTC. Translating gives CGDKGGLAGDNEQFF.

This clone was observed a handful of times. The chain carries TRBV7-8 and TRBJ1-2, with 7 nucleotides matching TRBD1. CDR1 and CDR2 (germline): SGHVS, FQNEAQ. V lost 4 bases, J lost 0 bases, and 5 bases stayed unmatched. The CDR3 extends over 15 amino acids. The CDR3 protein is CASSSRQGANYGYTF. The CDR3 DNA sequence: TGTGCCAGCAGCTCCAGACAGGGAGCTAACTATGGCTACACCTTC.

The chain combines TRBV2 with TRBJ2-5, with 12 bases that match TRBD2. CDR3 length: 15 residues. From germline, CDR1 is SNHLY and CDR2 FYNNEI. V was clipped by 7 bases and J by 2 bases; unmatched bases: 5. The CDR3 bases are TGTGCCAGCAAAGGACTAGCGGGGTTTCAAGAGACCCAGTACTTC. It codes for CASKGLAGFQETQYF.

The chain has TRBV5-1 and TRBJ1-3; D not certain. The germline gives CDR1 SGHRS, CDR2 YFSETQ. V lost 0 bases, J lost 0 bases, and 10 bases lay in between. There are 16 residues in the CDR3. The CDR3 DNA reads TGCGCCAGCAGCTTGGAGGCACCTAGCTCTGGAAACACCATATATTTT. Amino acids: CASSLEAPSSGNTIYF.

The CDR3 region is CAWNWRVSGNEQFF. The CDR3 coding sequence is TGTGCCTGGAACTGGCGGGTATCGGGGAATGAGCAGTTCTTC. The chain employs TRBV30 and TRBJ2-1, with D maybe TRBD2 (5 bases). The CDR3 consists of 14 residues. The germline V gene has CDR1 GTSNPN and CDR2 SVGIG (reference sequence). V shed 4 bases and J shed 7 bases, with 17 bases lying between them.

In DNA form, the CDR3 reads TGCAGCGTCGGGGACAGGGGCTCGGCCTATGGCTACACCTTC. Its protein is CSVGDRGSAYGYTF. V is TRBV29-1 and J is TRBJ1-2; TRBD1 aligns across 10 bases. In germline, CDR1 is SQVTM, CDR2 ANQGSEA. The CDR3 extends over 14 amino acids. The V and J ends lost 6 bases and 4 bases, in that order; junction bases with no gene match: 8.

This sequence joins TRBV27 and TRBJ2-7; 16 positions match TRBD2. Trimming removed 5 bases from V and 7 bases from J; junction bases left unmatched: 5. Germline V gene lookup returns CDR1 MNHEY and CDR2 SMNVEV (reference sequence). The CDR3 consists of 15 residues. CDR3 residues: CASSPGTSGGVEQYV. The CDR3 DNA follows: TGTGCCAGCAGTCCCGGGACTAGCGGGGGGGTTGAGCAGTACGTC.